These 28 T cell receptor beta chains were all obtained from the same sample, sequenced in a study of blood T cell repertoires in COVID-19. The protocol was immunoSEQ multiplex PCR, while the TCRdb copy is restricted to in-frame clones and leaves out a portion. Of around 330,000 clones in the sample, about nine tenths are singletons; the top ten hold 4% to 6%. Sequencing input: PBMCs or T cells enriched from blood (not recorded which). The receptor set was obtained from a man in his sixties who had recovered from COVID-19.

This chain links TRBV10-3 with TRBJ1-2, with unresolved D. This CDR3 spans 16 amino acids. CDR1 ENHRY and CDR2 SYGVKD come from the germline V gene. Deletions cut 0 bases from V and 1 base from J, with 12 bases between. CDR3 region: CAISESNYSSNYGYTF. Written as DNA, the CDR3 is TGTGCCATCAGTGAGTCGAATTATTCCAGTAACTATGGCTACACCTTC.

The gene calls are TRBV10-1 and TRBJ1-2; TRBD1 matches at 9 bases. Germline V CDR1 and CDR2: WNHNN, SYGVQD (reference sequence). The J segment lost 8 bases and the V segment lost 6 bases, leaving 10 bases of the junction unmatched. This CDR3 is 14 amino acids long. CDR3 in amino acids: CASSAGGQGEGYTF. The CDR3 DNA reads TGCGCCAGCAGCGCCGGGGGACAGGGAGAAGGCTACACCTTC.

The J gene is TRBJ2-7, the V gene TRBV10-1, with 8 bases identical to TRBD1. The CDR3 contains 15 residues. Germline V gene sequence: CDR1 WNHNN, CDR2 SYGVQD (reference sequence). V lost 4 bases to trimming and J lost 3 bases; unmatched junction nucleotides: 8. CDR3 coding DNA: TGCGCCAGCAGTGTAGGAACAGGGGGAGGCTACGAGCAGTACTTC. Translating it yields CASSVGTGGGYEQYF.

J is TRBJ1-5 and V is TRBV24-1; D is unresolved. From germline, CDR1 is KGHDR and CDR2 SFDVKD. V lost 2 bases and J 7 bases, leaving 11 bases between the germline ends. CDR3 size: 14 residues. The chain's CDR3 is CATSDYATRQPQHF. The CDR3 DNA reads TGTGCCACCAGTGATTACGCGACGCGGCAGCCCCAGCATTTT.

J is TRBJ2-4 and V is TRBV24-1, with D tentatively TRBD2 (5 bases). This CDR3 contains 14 residues. CDR1 KGHDR and CDR2 SFDVKD come from the germline V gene. V was shortened by 5 bases and J by 9 bases, with 16 bases between the two germline ends. The chain's CDR3 is CATSVSGRAGIQYF. The CDR3 nucleotides are TGTGCCACCAGTGTTTCGGGAAGGGCGGGCATTCAGTACTTC.

The rearrangement uses TRBV4-2 and TRBJ1-2; 8 bases fit TRBD1. CDR1 and CDR2 from the germline V gene are LGHNA and YNFKEQ. The trim removed 3 bases at V and 5 bases at J, leaving 11 bases unmatched. This CDR3 has 16 amino acids. In DNA, the CDR3 is TGTGCCAGCAGCCAGGAGACAGGGGCTTCAACATATGGCTACACCTTC. It is translated as CASSQETGASTYGYTF.

The chain joins TRBV19 to TRBJ1-5, with a possible D match to TRBD1 (5 bases). Germline V CDR1 and CDR2: LNHDA, SQIVND (reference sequence). Between the trimmed V and J ends, which lost 3 bases and 2 bases, there was a span of 11 bases. This CDR3 region has 15 residues. CDR3 nucleotide sequence: TGTGCCAGTAGTATTAGCAGGGAAGGCAATCAGCCCCAGCATTTT. This gives the protein CASSISREGNQPQHF.

This chain connects TRBV28 to TRBJ2-1, with D tentatively TRBD1 (6 bases). CDR3 size: 16 residues. V gave up 5 bases and J gave up 8 bases, with 22 bases separating them. Germline V gives CDR1 MDHEN, CDR2 SYDVKM. The CDR3 DNA follows: TGTGCCAGCAGTATACCAGGGGCCCCGTCTTTTCATGAGCAGTTCTTC. Translated, it gives CASSIPGAPSFHEQFF.

The chain employs TRBV18 and TRBJ2-1; the match to TRBD2 covers 13 bases. The CDR3 sequence is 15 residues long. With V trimmed by 4 bases and J by 6 bases, 3 bases remained unmatched. The germline CDR1 and CDR2 sequences are KGHSH and LQKENI. CDR3 loop: CASSQLAGGSNEQFF. For the CDR3, the DNA is TGTGCCAGCTCACAACTAGCGGGAGGGTCCAATGAGCAGTTCTTC.

The genes are TRBV2 and TRBJ1-2, with 11 bases identical to TRBD1. Germline assignment: CDR1 SNHLY and CDR2 FYNNEI. This CDR3 is built from 14 residues. Trimming removed 10 bases from V and 7 bases from J; junction bases left unmatched: 11. Written as DNA, the CDR3 is TGTGCCACCTCTCCGGGACAGGGGGTTGTTGGCTACACCTTC. It codes for CATSPGQGVVGYTF.

The chain joins TRBV20-1 to TRBJ1-4; 12 bases are a match to TRBD1. The germline V gene encodes CDR1 DFQATT and CDR2 SNEGSKA (reference sequence). V trimming: 6 bases; J trimming: 12 bases; junction bases outside the gene matches: 2. The CDR3 runs to 11 residues. In nucleotides, the CDR3 is TGCAGTGCGGGGGACAGGGGGCAACTGTTTTTT. It yields the protein CSAGDRGQLFF.

V is TRBV20-1 and J is TRBJ2-1; D remains unclear. The germline V gene encodes CDR1 DFQATT and CDR2 SNEGSKA (reference sequence). The V end was cut by 4 bases, the J end by 6 bases, with 4 bases between. This CDR3 contains 10 residues. CDR3 in DNA: TGCAGTGCTACTTCCAATGAGCAGTTCTTC. This encodes CSATSNEQFF.

The rearrangement links TRBV24-1 to TRBJ2-1; 8 nucleotides match TRBD1. The germline V gene encodes CDR1 KGHDR and CDR2 SFDVKD. The CDR3 is 15 residues long. J gave up 0 bases and V 8 bases, and 5 bases lay outside the gene matches. Here the CDR3 reads CATKGQESSYNEQFF. The CDR3 region has the DNA TGTGCCACCAAGGGACAGGAGAGCTCCTACAATGAGCAGTTCTTC.

This sequence joins TRBV2 and TRBJ2-7, with 7 nucleotides matching TRBD2. The V segment lost 8 bases and the J segment 2 bases; nucleotides outside the gene matches: 6. The CDR3 is 13 amino acids. Germline assignment: CDR1 SNHLY and CDR2 FYNNEI. In DNA, the CDR3 is TGTGCCAGCGGTACGGGGACTACCTACGAGCAGTACTTC. As protein: CASGTGTTYEQYF.

The genes are TRBV5-1 and TRBJ1-6; D gene unclear. Trimming pared 3 bases from V and 12 bases from J, leaving 19 bases between. The CDR3 contains 15 residues. Germline-derived CDR1 and CDR2 are SGHRS and YFSETQ. The CDR3 DNA reads TGCGCCAGCAGCTCCGAACTCGGTGCCGAGTTACCCCTCCACTTT. Translation: CASSSELGAELPLHF.

This sequence joins TRBV5-4 and TRBJ1-1; TRBD1 aligns across 7 bases. The junction had 3 bases not matched to a gene; V was cut back by 2 bases and J by 2 bases. This CDR3 is 14 amino acids long. CDR1 is SGHNT, CDR2 YYREEE, per germline (reference sequence). The CDR3 DNA follows: TGTGCCAGCAGCTTCCGGGACAGTAACACTGAAGCTTTCTTT. Translating gives CASSFRDSNTEAFF.

This clone was observed once. The rearrangement uses TRBV2 and TRBJ2-5; 7 positions match TRBD1. Trimming at V came to 6 bases and at J to 1 base, leaving 5 bases not matched to a gene. This CDR3 has 14 residues. The germline V gene has CDR1 SNHLY and CDR2 FYNNEI. The DNA of the CDR3 is TGTGCCAGCAGCCGGGACAGACTCCAAGAGACCCAGTACTTC. As protein: CASSRDRLQETQYF.

This chain joins TRBV5-5 and TRBJ1-5, with D possibly being TRBD1 (6 bases). The CDR3 has 15 residues. CDR1 is SGHKS, CDR2 YYEKEE, per germline (reference sequence). The germline V and J ends were trimmed by 0 bases and 5 bases, with 12 bases remaining between them. CDR3 region: CASSLDIRGDQPQHF. CDR3 DNA: TGTGCCAGCAGCTTGGATATCAGGGGAGATCAGCCCCAGCATTTT. Full variable domain (rest looked up from reference TRBV5-5 and TRBJ1-5): DAGVTQSPTHLIKTRGQQVTLRCSPISGHKSVSWYQQVLGQGPQFIFQYYEKEERGRGNFPDRFSARQFPNYSSELNVNALLLGDSALYLCASSLDIRGDQPQHFGDGTRLSIL.

The chain combines TRBV19 with TRBJ1-3; TRBD1 might be the D (6 bases). The CDR3 has 15 residues. CDR1 is LNHDA and CDR2 is SQIVND in the germline V gene (reference sequence). The ends were cut back, 6 bases at V and 0 bases at J, with 12 bases in the middle. The CDR3 here is CASRSDRLSGNTIYF. CDR3 DNA: TGTGCCAGTAGATCGGACAGACTCTCTGGAAACACCATATATTTT.

V is TRBV18 and J is TRBJ2-7; 8 bases align to TRBD1. CDR1 and CDR2 (germline): KGHSH, LQKENI. V dropped 3 bases and J dropped 7; count of bases not matched to a gene: 11. The CDR3 is made up of 15 amino acids. The CDR3 DNA is TGTGCCAGCTCACCGGTTCGGACAGGGTTGAATGAGCAGTACTTC. It specifies CASSPVRTGLNEQYF.

CDR3 nucleotide sequence: TGTGCCAGCATCACCGACAGGGTCTTCTCTGGGGCCAACGTCCTGACTTTC. Translated, it gives CASITDRVFSGANVLTF. The V gene is TRBV2, the J gene TRBJ2-6, with 7 nucleotides matching TRBD1. Germline V lookup: CDR1 SNHLY, CDR2 FYNNEI. The trim removed 7 bases at V and 0 bases at J, leaving 9 bases unmatched. The length of the CDR3 is 17 residues.

The chain has TRBV4-3 and TRBJ2-1, with D unresolved. V lost 6 bases to trimming and J lost 3 bases, with 12 bases between them. CDR1 is LGHNA and CDR2 is YSLEER in the germline V gene. This CDR3 comprises 14 residues. CDR3 in amino acids: CASRTTAGYNEQFF. DNA of the CDR3: TGCGCCAGCAGAACCACCGCCGGCTACAATGAGCAGTTCTTC.

This chain uses TRBV24-1 with TRBJ2-1, with 9 bases fitting TRBD2. V dropped 4 bases and J dropped 7; count of bases not matched to a gene: 7. The CDR3 extends over 15 amino acids. CDR1 is KGHDR, CDR2 SFDVKD, per germline. The CDR3 DNA reads TGTGCCACCAGTGAGTCCGGGACTAGCCCAAATGAGCAGTTCTTC. As protein: CATSESGTSPNEQFF.

The chain recombines TRBV7-2 with TRBJ2-7, with D possibly TRBD1 on 6 matching bases. Germline V lookup: CDR1 SGHTA, CDR2 FQGNSA. The germline V and J ends were trimmed by 3 bases and 5 bases, with 17 bases remaining between them. The CDR3 contains 15 residues. CDR3 DNA: TGTGCCAGCAGCTTCCGTTTGGGCAGGGGCGACGAGCAGTACTTC. The encoded protein is CASSFRLGRGDEQYF.

The chain has TRBV18 and TRBJ1-1, with 8 bases that match TRBD1. CDR1 KGHSH and CDR2 LQKENI come from the germline V gene. CDR3 length equals 15 residues. J was trimmed by 0 bases and V by 4 bases; bases with no gene match: 4. The CDR3 spells CASSQGQALNTEAFF. The CDR3 DNA is TGTGCCAGCTCACAGGGACAGGCCTTGAACACTGAAGCTTTCTTT. The variable domain in full, completed from reference TRBV18 and TRBJ1-1, reads NAGVMQNPRHLVRRRGQEARLRCSPMKGHSHVYWYRQLPEEGLKFMVYLQKENIIDESGMPKERFSAEFPKEGPSILRIQQVVRGDSAAYFCASSQGQALNTEAFFGQGTRLTVV.

The chain carries TRBV6-5 and TRBJ1-2; D is possibly TRBD1 (6 bases). Germline V gene lookup returns CDR1 MNHEY and CDR2 SVGAGI. This CDR3 region has 14 residues. V lost 6 bases, J lost 4 bases, and 15 bases lay in between. The CDR3 here is CASRRIQGLYGYTF. The DNA for the CDR3 is TGTGCCAGCAGAAGAATCCAGGGGCTCTATGGCTACACCTTC.

V is TRBV7-9 and J is TRBJ1-5; the D gene is possibly TRBD1 (6 bases). V lost 4 bases to trimming and J lost 0 bases, with 10 bases between them. Germline assignment: CDR1 SEHNR and CDR2 FQNEAQ (reference sequence). This CDR3 has 15 amino acids. CDR3 nucleotide sequence: TGTGCCAGCAGCTCCGGGACACTTAGCAATCAGCCCCAGCATTTT. It yields the protein CASSSGTLSNQPQHF. Full variable domain (remainder filled in from reference TRBV7-9 and TRBJ1-5): DTGVSQNPRHKITKRGQNVTFRCDPISEHNRLYWYRQTLGQGPEFLTYFQNEAQLEKSRLLSDRFSAERPKGSFSTLEIQRTEQGDSAMYLCASSSGTLSNQPQHFGDGTRLSIL.

This clone came up once. The chain employs TRBV29-1 and TRBJ2-3, with TRBD2 matching 16 bases. The V and J ends lost 7 bases and 1 base, in that order; junction bases with no gene match: 5. The CDR3 runs 16 residues. The germline V gene has CDR1 SQVTM and CDR2 ANQGSEA. This CDR3 is CSAGTSGRAGTDTQYF. DNA of the CDR3: TGCAGCGCCGGGACTAGCGGGAGGGCCGGCACAGATACGCAGTATTTT.